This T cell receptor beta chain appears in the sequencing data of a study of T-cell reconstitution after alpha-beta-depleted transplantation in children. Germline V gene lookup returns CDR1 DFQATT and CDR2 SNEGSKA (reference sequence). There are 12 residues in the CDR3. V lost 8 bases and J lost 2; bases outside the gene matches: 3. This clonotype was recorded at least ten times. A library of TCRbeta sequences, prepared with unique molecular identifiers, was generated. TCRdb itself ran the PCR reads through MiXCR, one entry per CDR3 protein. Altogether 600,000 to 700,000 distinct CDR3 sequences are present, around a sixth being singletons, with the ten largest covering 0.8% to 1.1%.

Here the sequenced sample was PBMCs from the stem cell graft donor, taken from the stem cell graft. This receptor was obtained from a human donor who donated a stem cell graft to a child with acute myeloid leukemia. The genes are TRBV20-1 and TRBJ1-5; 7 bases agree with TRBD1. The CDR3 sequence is CSSGTGNQPQHF. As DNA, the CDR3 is TGCAGTTCCGGGACAGGCAATCAGCCCCAGCATTTT.